This T cell receptor (beta chain) derives from a study of T cell repertoires in cytomegalovirus infection. Study context: In the study, CMV epitopes included recently identified HLA-C-restricted and well-studied HLA-B-restricted ones. It was the public TCR beta signatures that indicated both CMV infection and matching HLA type. Study results and caveats: The study identified carriers of CMV plus the relevant HLA from cumulative public TCR beta family frequency. The ex vivo response showed dominance by HLA-C-restricted CMV-specific TCR beta clonotypes.

TCRdb called the reads again in MiXCR, with one record for every CDR3 protein. Among fewer than 1,000,000 distinct CDR3 sequences listed, 30% to 40% were seen once. Trimming cost V 4 bases and J 0 bases, with 12 bases left between them. CDR1 is MDHEN, CDR2 SYDVKM, per germline. This CDR3 contains 15 residues. At least ten counts were recorded for this clonotype. Antigen unknown. The receptor's source is a human donor in good health (CMV status not recorded). Some clones in this sample may be carry-over from other donors' samples. The rearrangement joins TRBV28 to TRBJ1-2; D perhaps matches TRBD1 (5 bases). Sequencing was performed on cultured CD8+ T cells from PBMCs, taken from culture after CMV antigen stimulation. CDR3 DNA: TGTGCCAGCAGTTCCCGGGACGGAACTAACTATGGCTACACCTTC. Its protein is CASSSRDGTNYGYTF.